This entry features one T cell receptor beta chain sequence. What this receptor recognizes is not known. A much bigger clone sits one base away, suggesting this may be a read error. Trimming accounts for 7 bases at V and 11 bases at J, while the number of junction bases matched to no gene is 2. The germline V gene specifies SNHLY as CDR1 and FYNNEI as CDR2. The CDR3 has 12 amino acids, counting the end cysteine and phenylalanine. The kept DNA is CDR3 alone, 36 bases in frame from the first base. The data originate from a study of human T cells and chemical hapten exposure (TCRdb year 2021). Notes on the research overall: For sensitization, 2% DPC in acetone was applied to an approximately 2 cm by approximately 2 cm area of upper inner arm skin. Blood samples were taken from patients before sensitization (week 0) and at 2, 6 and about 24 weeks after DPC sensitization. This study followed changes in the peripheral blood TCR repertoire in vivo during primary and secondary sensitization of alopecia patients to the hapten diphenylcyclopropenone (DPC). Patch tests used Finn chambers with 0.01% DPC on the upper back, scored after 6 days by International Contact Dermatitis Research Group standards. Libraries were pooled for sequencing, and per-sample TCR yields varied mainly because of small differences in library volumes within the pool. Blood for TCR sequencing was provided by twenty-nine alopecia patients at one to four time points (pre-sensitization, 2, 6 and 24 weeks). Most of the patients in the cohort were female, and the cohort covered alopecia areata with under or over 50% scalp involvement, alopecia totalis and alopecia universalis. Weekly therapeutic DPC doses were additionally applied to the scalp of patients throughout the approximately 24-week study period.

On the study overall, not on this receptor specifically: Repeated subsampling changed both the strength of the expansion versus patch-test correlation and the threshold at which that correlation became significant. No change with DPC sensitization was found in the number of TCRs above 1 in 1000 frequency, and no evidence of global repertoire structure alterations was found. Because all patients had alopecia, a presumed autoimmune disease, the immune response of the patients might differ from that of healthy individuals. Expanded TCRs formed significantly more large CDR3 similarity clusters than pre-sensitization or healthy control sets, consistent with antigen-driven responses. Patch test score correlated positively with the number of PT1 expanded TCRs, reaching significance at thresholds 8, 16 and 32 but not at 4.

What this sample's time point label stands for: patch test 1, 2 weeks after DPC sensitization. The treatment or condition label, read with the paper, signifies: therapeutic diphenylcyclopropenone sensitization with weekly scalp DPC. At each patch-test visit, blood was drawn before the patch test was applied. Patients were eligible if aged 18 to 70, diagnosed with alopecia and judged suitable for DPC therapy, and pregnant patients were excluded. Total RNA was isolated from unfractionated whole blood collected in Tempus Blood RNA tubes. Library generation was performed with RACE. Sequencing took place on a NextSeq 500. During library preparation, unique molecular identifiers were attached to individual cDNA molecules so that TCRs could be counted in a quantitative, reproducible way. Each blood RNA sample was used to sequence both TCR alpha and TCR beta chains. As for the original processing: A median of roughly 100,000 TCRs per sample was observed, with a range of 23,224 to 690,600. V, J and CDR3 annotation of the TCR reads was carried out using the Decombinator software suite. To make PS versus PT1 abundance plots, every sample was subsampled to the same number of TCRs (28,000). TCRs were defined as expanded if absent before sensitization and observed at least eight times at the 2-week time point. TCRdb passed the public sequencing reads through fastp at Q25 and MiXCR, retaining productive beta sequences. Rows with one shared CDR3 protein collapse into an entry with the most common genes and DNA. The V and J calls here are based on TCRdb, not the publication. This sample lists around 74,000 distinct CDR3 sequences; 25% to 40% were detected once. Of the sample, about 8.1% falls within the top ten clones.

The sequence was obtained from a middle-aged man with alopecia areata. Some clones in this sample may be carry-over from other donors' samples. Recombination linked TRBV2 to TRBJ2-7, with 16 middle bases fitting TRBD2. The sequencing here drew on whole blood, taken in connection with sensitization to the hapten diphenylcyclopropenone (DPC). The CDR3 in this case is CASTGTSGREYF. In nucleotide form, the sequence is TGTGCCAGCACCGGGACTAGCGGGAGGGAGTACTTC.